The entry below describes one TCR beta chain. Synthetic spike-ins, TCR analog templates, were added into each PCR. Sequenced by immunoSEQ multiplex PCR; TCRdb stores in-frame clones only, minus some. The sample lists tens of thousands of clones; around 92% were seen once. The time point denotes: pretreatment peripheral blood. Patient disease was locally advanced or metastatic urothelial carcinoma. This sample was taken from a study of PD-L1 blockade in urothelial cancer. Study-level background: After treatment start, blood was analyzed at 3 weeks (second dose) and at 6 weeks. Median T cell yield from blood was over 130,000.

Germline V lookup: CDR1 SGHNT, CDR2 YYREEE (reference sequence). Trimming left V 4 bases short and J 0 bases short, with 11 bases between. The CDR3 spans 14 residues. The sequence derives from a woman of 80 years or more with urothelial cancer. The chain has TRBV5-4 and TRBJ2-7, with a possible D match to TRBD1 (6 bases). Sequenced material: PBMCs, taken around atezolizumab (anti-PD-L1) treatment. CDR3 nucleotides: TGTGCCAGCAGCCGGGACACGGACTCCTACGAGCAGTACTTC. This sequence encodes CASSRDTDSYEQYF.